This TCR beta chain emerged from a study of T cell responses to AZD1222 COVID-19 vaccine. Findings and caveats of the study: AZD1222 recipients seropositive at baseline numbered only 5 or 6.

Sequenced by immunoSEQ multiplex PCR; TCRdb stores in-frame clones only, minus some. The table lists over 120,000 clones, approximately 93% of them singletons, with roughly an eighth in the top ten. To note about this clone: No antigen is known for it.

The sample in question was peripheral blood, obtained after recovery from COVID-19. This clonotype was obtained from an adult who had recovered from COVID-19.

CDR3 DNA sequence: TGTGCCAGCGCCGGGGACAGGGAGAACACTGAAGCTTTCTTT. It encodes CASAGDRENTEAFF. The genes are TRBV6-5 and TRBJ1-1; 9 nucleotides align to TRBD1. This CDR3 is built from 14 residues. V was clipped by 8 bases and J by 1 base; unmatched bases: 5. Germline CDR1 is MNHEY and CDR2 is SVGAGI.